Below are 8 T cell receptor beta chains sequenced from a single sample in a study of blood T cells in healthy people across ages. Through a sample-barcoded 5' primer and a J-beta primer mix, a second PCR was run for about 6 to 11 cycles. TCRdb used MiXCR to reprocess the 5' RACE reads, holding one entry per CDR3 protein. The table has 750,000 to 950,000 distinct CDR3 sequences, 20% to 30% seen once; the top ten hold under 3%. These data were also reused for a study on T cells of mothers and their children.

Sequencing was carried out using blood. These receptors came from a boy between 5 and 17 years old in good health.

This chain connects TRBV11-3 to TRBJ2-1, with 8 bases that match TRBD1. CDR3 size: 17 residues. Per the germline V gene, CDR1 is SGHNT and CDR2 is YENEEA. With 4 bases clipped from V and 1 base from J, the junction kept 9 bases outside the gene matches. CDR3 sequence (DNA): TGTGCCAGCAGCTGGGCAGGGGGCTTATTATCCTACAATGAGCAGTTCTTC. Amino acid sequence: CASSWAGGLLSYNEQFF.

The chain carries TRBV20-1 and TRBJ2-1, with a possible D match to TRBD2 (5 bases). The end of the DNA fits TRBJ2-7 better, so the J call may be wrong. CDR1 and CDR2 (germline): DFQATT, SNEGSKA (reference sequence). CDR3 size: 13 residues. The CDR3 sequence is CSARDLRDYEQYF. In DNA form, the CDR3 reads TGCAGTGCTAGAGATCTCCGGGACTACGAGCAGTACTTC.

The chain is built from TRBV3-1 and TRBJ2-2; no definite D call. The V end was cut by 0 bases, the J end by 6 bases, with 8 bases between. From germline, CDR1 is LGHDT and CDR2 YNNKEL (reference sequence). The CDR3 contains 14 residues. The CDR3 region has the DNA TGTGCCAGCAGCCAAGAGGGCCTCCCCGGGGAGCTGTTTTTT. It codes for CASSQEGLPGELFF.

A few counts support this clonotype. The chain has TRBV6-5 and TRBJ2-2; perhaps TRBD2 as D (7 bases). V was trimmed by 3 bases and J by 9 bases, leaving 20 bases between them. The CDR3 extends over 16 amino acids. Germline V gives CDR1 MNHEY, CDR2 SVGAGI. The CDR3 is CASSYEGGGGRRELFF. The CDR3 DNA follows: TGTGCCAGCAGTTATGAAGGAGGCGGGGGCCGGCGGGAGCTGTTTTTT.

This sequence joins TRBV5-1 and TRBJ2-3, with 7 bases identical to TRBD2. Losses at the gene ends were 3 bases for V and 1 base for J; bases not matched to a gene: 5. Germline V gene sequence: CDR1 SGHRS, CDR2 YFSETQ. The CDR3 spans 15 residues. This CDR3 is CASSSLSGGTDTQYF. The CDR3 DNA follows: TGCGCCAGCAGCTCGCTCAGCGGGGGCACAGATACGCAGTATTTT. The whole variable domain, filled in from reference TRBV5-1 and TRBJ2-3, reads KAGVTQTPRYLIKTRGQQVTLSCSPISGHRSVSWYQQTPGQGLQFLFEYFSETQRNKGNFPGRFSGRQFSNSRSEMNVSTLELGDSALYLCASSSLSGGTDTQYFGPGTRLTVL.

This clonotype was recorded a few times. The rearrangement uses TRBV2 and TRBJ1-1, with D tentatively TRBD1 (5 bases). Germline CDR1 and CDR2: SNHLY and FYNNEI. The CDR3 is 15 residues long. V was pared by 6 bases and J by 2 bases, with 16 bases between. The CDR3 sequence: CASRSLGTANTEAFF. The CDR3 nucleotides read TGTGCCAGCAGATCGTTAGGGACGGCAAACACTGAAGCTTTCTTT.

In its sample, this clonotype was seen a few times. The CDR3 nucleotides read TGTGCCAGCAGTCTCTACGGTCTAGCGGGAGTGAATGAGCAGTTCTTC. Protein sequence: CASSLYGLAGVNEQFF. The gene calls are TRBV7-6 and TRBJ2-1; 10 positions agree with TRBD2. The V segment lost 6 bases and the J segment 7 bases; nucleotides outside the gene matches: 12. Germline values: CDR1 SGHVS, CDR2 FNYEAQ. This CDR3 has 16 residues.

This clonotype showed up just a few times. The junction departs from germline at one end; a sequencing error may be responsible. The chain links TRBV6-1 to TRBJ2-1, with D tentatively TRBD1 (5 bases). Germline CDR1 MNHNS, CDR2 SASEGT. This CDR3 is built from 14 residues. This CDR3 reads CASSGWLMGRGLGF. The CDR3 coding sequence is TGTGCCAGCAGTGGATGGCTCATGGGTAGGGGCTTAGGCTTC.